This is a list of T cell receptor beta chains from one sample in a study of T cell responses to AZD1222 COVID-19 vaccine. Clones were read by immunoSEQ multiplex PCR, and TCRdb kept only the in-frame ones, dropping some. The sample lists approximately 94,000 clones, roughly nine tenths occurring once. The sequences come from peripheral blood, collected on day 0 of AZD1222 vaccination. These receptors all stem from an adult in good health. CDR3s include the opening cysteine and the closing phenylalanine or tryptophan. D genes are given only for firm matches. The size field is filled for only some rows; it gives once, few, many or a size class.

>few|TRBJ2-3|TRBV5-4|.
TGTGCCAGTAAGGTACAAGTTACAGATACGCAGTATTTT
CASKVQVTDTQYF
>.|TRBJ1-5|TRBV28|.
TGTGCCAGCAGCCAACCGACAGGTAGCAATCAGCCCCAGCATTTT
CASSQPTGSNQPQHF
>.|TRBJ1-5|TRBV7-2|.
TGTGCCAGCAGCTCGGCCTTCAATCAGCCCCAGCATTTT
CASSSAFNQPQHF
>.|TRBJ1-1|TRBV28|.
TGTGCCAGTAAAGATCGGGGTCTTCCTGAAGCTTTCTTT
CASKDRGLPEAFF
>.|TRBJ2-1|TRBV7-2|.
TGTGCCAGCAGCTTAGAAGGGCTAGCTCACAATGAGCAGTTCTTC
CASSLEGLAHNEQFF
>.|TRBJ2-1|TRBV10-3|.
TGTGCCATCAGTGATTTTGGGCCGTCCAATGAGCAGTTCTTC
CAISDFGPSNEQFF
>.|TRBJ1-1|TRBV4-3|.
TGCGCCAGCAGCCAAGATCGACAGTTGAACACTGAAGCTTTCTTT
CASSQDRQLNTEAFF
>once|TRBJ2-1|TRBV5-1|TRBD2
TGCGCCAGCAGCTGGACCCTTAGCGGGAGTTCCTACAATGAGCAGTTCTTC
CASSWTLSGSSYNEQFF
>.|TRBJ1-2|TRBV7-2|TRBD1
TGTGCCAGCAGCTTAGAAAGGGACAGGGGTTATGGCTACACCTTC
CASSLERDRGYGYTF
>.|TRBJ2-1|TRBV2|.
TGTGCCAGCAGGCCCCTTAGCGTGAGTGACAATGAGCAGTTCTTC
CASRPLSVSDNEQFF
>.|TRBJ1-1|TRBV4-1|.
TGCGCCAGCAGCCCCCTTACCCTTAGGAACACTGAAGCTTTCTTT
CASSPLTLRNTEAFF
>.|TRBJ2-1|TRBV30|.
TGTGCCTGGAGTGGGACAGTCGCCCCTTACAATGAGCAGTTCTTC
CAWSGTVAPYNEQFF
>.|TRBJ1-1|TRBV19|.
TGTGCCAGTAGTATTATTGGGACACGAGCTTTCTTT
CASSIIGTRAFF
>once|TRBJ2-1|TRBV9|TRBD2
TGTGCCAGCAGCGTGGGGGGCGCTAGCGGGAATGAGCAGTTCTTC
CASSVGGASGNEQFF
>.|TRBJ1-1|TRBV2|TRBD1
TGTGCCAGCAGTGTGGACAGGGGTTTCGAAGCTTTCTTT
CASSVDRGFEAFF
>.|TRBJ2-3|TRBV7-8|.
TGTGCCAGCAGCTTATTTAGTCGGGGAACCCCCACAGATACGCAGTATTTT
CASSLFSRGTPTDTQYF
>once|TRBJ2-7|TRBV7-6|TRBD1
TGTGCCAGCAGCTTAGATACAGGGGTCACCTACGAGCAGTACTTC
CASSLDTGVTYEQYF
>.|TRBJ2-1|TRBV7-9|.
TGTGCCAGCAGCCTACCCCCAGCGGTTCTCTCCTACAATGAGCAGTTCTTC
CASSLPPAVLSYNEQFF
>once|TRBJ2-1|TRBV5-1|TRBD1
TGCGCCAGCAGCTTGGCAGGGGGCGACTATCGGAATGAGCAGTTCTTC
CASSLAGGDYRNEQFF
>few|TRBJ2-5|TRBV5-4|.
TGTGCCAGCAGCCTACAGGGATCCCAAGAGACCCAGTACTTC
CASSLQGSQETQYF
>.|TRBJ2-7|TRBV5-1|.
TGCGCCAGCAGCTCTCAGGGATACGAGCAGTACTTC
CASSSQGYEQYF
>.|TRBJ1-2|TRBV7-9|.
TGTGCCAGCAGCGGGAACTATGGCTACACCTTC
CASSGNYGYTF
>.|TRBJ1-1|TRBV19|TRBD1
TGTGCCAGTAAAGAGGGGGCATGGACTGAAGCTTTCTTT
CASKEGAWTEAFF
>.|TRBJ2-7|TRBV7-9|TRBD1
TGTGCCAGCAGCTTGGGACAGGGGGCGAGCCACGAGCAGTACTTC
CASSLGQGASHEQYF
>once|TRBJ2-1|TRBV6-5|TRBD2
TGTGCCAGCAGTTACTCCGCTCTAGCGGCCTACAATGAGCAGTTCTTC
CASSYSALAAYNEQFF
>.|TRBJ1-1|TRBV6-2/TRBV6-3|TRBD1
TGTGCCAGCAGCTCACGGACAGGGTCAGACACTGAAGCTTTCTTT
CASSSRTGSDTEAFF
>.|TRBJ2-2|TRBV7-3|.
TGTGCCAGCAGCCCCCAGTCGGGTTTTTGGGCAAATACCGGGGAGCTGTTTTTT
CASSPQSGFWANTGELFF
>.|TRBJ1-1|TRBV27|.
TGTGCCAGCAGTTGGAGTGGGGGGCCTGAAGCTTTCTTT
CASSWSGGPEAFF
>.|TRBJ1-6|TRBV30|TRBD1
TGTGCCTGGAGTGTAGGGACAGGAAATTCACCCCTCCACTTT
CAWSVGTGNSPLHF
>.|TRBJ1-2|TRBV12-3/TRBV12-4|.
TGTGCCAGCAGTCTCGGAGTTGTGGGAGACACCTTC
CASSLGVVGDTF
>.|TRBJ1-2|TRBV5-8|TRBD1
TGTGCCAGCAGTCAAACAGGGTCGAGGGGGCTCGGATATGGCTACACCTTC
CASSQTGSRGLGYGYTF
>once|TRBJ2-1|TRBV9|TRBD2
TGTGCCAGCAGCGCCGGGACTAGCGACAATGAGCAGTTCTTC
CASSAGTSDNEQFF
>.|TRBJ1-1|TRBV6-5|.
TGTGCCAGCAGTTACTCTGTGCGTCGTTCCACTGAAGCTTTCTTT
CASSYSVRRSTEAFF
>.|TRBJ2-1|TRBV7-8|.
TGTGCCAGCAGCTTCGGGTACTTGGGCCCTGCTAACTACAATGAGCAGTTCTTC
CASSFGYLGPANYNEQFF
>.|TRBJ1-1|TRBV18|.
TGTGCCAGCTCACCCGGTATGGGGAACACTGAAGCTTTCTTT
CASSPGMGNTEAFF
>.|TRBJ2-7|TRBV4-3|TRBD2
TGCGCCAGCAGCCAAGATTTCTCGATCGGACTAGCGGGAGACGAGCAGTACTTC
CASSQDFSIGLAGDEQYF
>.|TRBJ1-2|TRBV7-3|.
TGTGCCAGCAGCATCGACAACTCCGGGGGCTACACCTTC
CASSIDNSGGYTF
>.|TRBJ1-2|TRBV28|.
TGTGCCAGCAGTTGGGGCGGGGCTGGCTATGGCTACACCTTC
CASSWGGAGYGYTF
>few|TRBJ2-7|TRBV19|TRBD2
TGTGCCAGTACCCCAGGAGCGGGAGGCTCCTACGAGCAGTACTTC
CASTPGAGGSYEQYF
>.|TRBJ2-3|TRBV4-3|.
TGCGCCAGCAGCCAGCAACCACTAGCCGAAGATACGCAGTATTTT
CASSQQPLAEDTQYF
>.|TRBJ2-2|TRBV5-1|.
TGCGCCAGCAGCTTGGAGCAGGGTCGCACCGGGGAGCTGTTTTTT
CASSLEQGRTGELFF
>.|TRBJ1-6|TRBV19|.
TGTGCCAGTAGTATAGCGGTGGGGGATAATTCACCCCTCCACTTT
CASSIAVGDNSPLHF
>.|TRBJ2-1|TRBV7-2|.
TGTGCCAGCAGCCCGGGGGAGCGGCATACGAATGAGCAGTTCTTC
CASSPGERHTNEQFF
>once|TRBJ2-7|TRBV2|TRBD1
TGTGCCAGAGGGGTTCGGGACAGCTTCTACGAGCAGTACTTC
CARGVRDSFYEQYF
>.|TRBJ1-5|TRBV6-6|.
TGTGCCAGCAGTTACGCCACTTCTAGCAATCAGCCCCAGCATTTT
CASSYATSSNQPQHF
>.|TRBJ2-2|TRBV5-4|TRBD2
TGTGCCAGCACCCCTCCAGGATTGTCTAGCGGACCCACCGGGGAGCTGTTTTTT
CASTPPGLSSGPTGELFF